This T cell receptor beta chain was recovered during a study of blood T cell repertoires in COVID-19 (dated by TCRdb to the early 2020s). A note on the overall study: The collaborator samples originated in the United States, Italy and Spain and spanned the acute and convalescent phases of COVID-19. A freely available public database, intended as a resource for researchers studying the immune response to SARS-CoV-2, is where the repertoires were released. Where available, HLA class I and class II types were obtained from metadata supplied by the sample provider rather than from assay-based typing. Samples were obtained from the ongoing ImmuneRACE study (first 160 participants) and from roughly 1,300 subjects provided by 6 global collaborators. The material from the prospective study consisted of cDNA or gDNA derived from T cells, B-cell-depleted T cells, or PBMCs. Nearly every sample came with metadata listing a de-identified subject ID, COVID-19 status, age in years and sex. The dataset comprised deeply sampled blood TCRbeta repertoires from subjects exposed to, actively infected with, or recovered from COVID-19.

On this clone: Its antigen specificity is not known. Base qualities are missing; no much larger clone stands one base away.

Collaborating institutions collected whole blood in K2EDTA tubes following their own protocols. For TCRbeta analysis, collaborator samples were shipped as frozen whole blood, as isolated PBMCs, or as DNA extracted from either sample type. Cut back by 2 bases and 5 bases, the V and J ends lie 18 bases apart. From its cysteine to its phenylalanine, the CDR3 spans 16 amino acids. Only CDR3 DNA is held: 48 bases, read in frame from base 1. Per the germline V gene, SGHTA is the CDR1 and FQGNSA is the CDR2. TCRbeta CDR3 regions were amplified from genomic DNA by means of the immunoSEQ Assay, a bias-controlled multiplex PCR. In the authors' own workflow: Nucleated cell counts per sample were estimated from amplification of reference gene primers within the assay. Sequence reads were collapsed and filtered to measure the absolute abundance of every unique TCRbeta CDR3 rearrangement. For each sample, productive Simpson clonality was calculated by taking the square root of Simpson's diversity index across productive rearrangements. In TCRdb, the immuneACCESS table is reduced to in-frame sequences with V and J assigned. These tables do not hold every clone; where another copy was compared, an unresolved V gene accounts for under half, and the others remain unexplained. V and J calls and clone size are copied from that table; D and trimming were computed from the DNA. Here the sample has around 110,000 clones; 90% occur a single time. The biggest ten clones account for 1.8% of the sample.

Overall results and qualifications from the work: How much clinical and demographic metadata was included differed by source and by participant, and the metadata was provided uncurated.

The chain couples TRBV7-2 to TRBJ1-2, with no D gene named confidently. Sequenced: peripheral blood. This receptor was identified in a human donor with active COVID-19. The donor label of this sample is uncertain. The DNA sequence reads TGTGCCAGCAGCTTATCCGTCCGTCCCAGCGGATATGGCTACACCTTC. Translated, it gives CASSLSVRPSGYGYTF.